One and the same sample provided the 5 T cell receptor beta chains below, sequenced in a study of cytotoxic CD8 clonotypes in ibrutinib-treated CLL. Clones were read by immunoSEQ multiplex PCR, and TCRdb kept only the in-frame ones, dropping some. The data show around 140,000 clones, with 75% to 90% seen just once and roughly 1.9% held by the top ten. The sequenced sample was PBMCs, obtained after 24 months of ibrutinib treatment. These receptors originate from a human donor with chronic lymphocytic leukemia.

The rearrangement links TRBV2 to TRBJ2-7; possible D gene TRBD2, 5 bases. CDR3 length equals 15 residues. Germline loops: CDR1 SNHLY, CDR2 FYNNEI. V lost 6 bases, J lost 2 bases, and 17 bases lay in between. In DNA form, the CDR3 reads TGTGCCAGCAGGGATTTGGTGGACTCACCCTACGAGCAGTACTTC. This gives the protein CASRDLVDSPYEQYF. Filled out from reference TRBV2 and TRBJ2-7, the complete variable domain reads EPEVTQTPSHQVTQMGQEVILRCVPISNHLYFYWYRQILGQKVEFLVSFYNNEISEKSEIFDDQFSVERPDGSNFTLKIRSTKLEDSAMYFCASRDLVDSPYEQYFGPGTRLTVT.

The genes are TRBV5-1 and TRBJ1-2; D perhaps matches TRBD1 (6 bases). The CDR3 totals 14 residues. The germline gives CDR1 SGHRS, CDR2 YFSETQ. V shed 4 bases and J shed 8 bases, with 18 bases lying between them. CDR3 in amino acids: CASSAIAQGSGYTF. CDR3 coding DNA: TGCGCCAGCAGCGCCATCGCACAGGGTTCAGGCTACACCTTC.

The chain is built from TRBV13 and TRBJ2-3; D remains ambiguous. The germline V gene encodes CDR1 PRHDT and CDR2 FYEKMQ (reference sequence). This CDR3 spans 13 amino acids. V was cut by 2 bases and J by 6 bases, with 9 bases left in between. The CDR3 sequence is CASSLLMRDTQYF. Written as DNA, the CDR3 is TGTGCCAGCAGCTTACTGATGAGGGATACGCAGTATTTT. The full variable domain, its missing parts supplied by reference TRBV13 and TRBJ2-3, is AAGVIQSPRHLIKEKRETATLKCYPIPRHDTVYWYQQGPGQDPQFLISFYEKMQSDKGSIPDRFSAQQFSDYHSELNMSSLELGDSALYFCASSLLMRDTQYFGPGTRLTVL.

The chain combines TRBV21-1 with TRBJ2-1; the table's D call TRBD2 went unverified against the DNA. TRBV21-1 is an annotated pseudogene. The CDR3 sequence is 16 residues long. The CDR3 DNA is TGTGCCAGCAGCAAAGGGGACTCAGGGTTCTACAATGAGCAGTTCTTC. This codes for CASSKGDSGFYNEQFF.

This clone was seen ten or more times. The chain has TRBV5-6 and TRBJ1-2, with 7 nucleotides matching TRBD1. V dropped 0 bases and J dropped 3; count of bases not matched to a gene: 14. The CDR3 contains 18 residues. Germline V gene data show CDR1 as SGHDT and CDR2 as YYEEEE. CDR3 in DNA: TGTGCCAGCAGCTTGGCTTTTCAGACAGGGAGAAATTACTATGGCTACACCTTC. Translated: CASSLAFQTGRNYYGYTF. Complete variable domain (other parts from reference TRBV5-6 and TRBJ1-2): DAGVTQSPTHLIKTRGQQVTLRCSPKSGHDTVSWYQQALGQGPQFIFQYYEEEERQRGNFPDRFSGHQFPNYSSELNVNALLLGDSALYLCASSLAFQTGRNYYGYTFGSGTRLTVV.